These T cell receptor beta chains were read from a single sample in a study of cytomegalovirus exposure and HLA in healthy donors. The data were produced by immunoSEQ multiplex PCR, yet TCRdb's version contains in-frame clones alone and is incomplete. The table records about 270,000 clones, just over 70% of them present only once. What was sequenced was PBMCs. The receptors were sampled from a female donor in good health and CMV-seronegative. Both conserved end residues are part of each CDR3. Each record gives: CDR3 DNA, CDR3 protein, D gene, V gene, J gene, clone size. A D gene is named only where the DNA matches it firmly. Some rows mark clone size as missing; the rest say once, few, many or name a class of expanded clone.

DNA: TGTGCCAGCAGCTTAAAAGCGGGAGGAACAGATACGCAGTATTTT
CDR3: CASSLKAGGTDTQYF
D: TRBD2
V: TRBV7-3
J: TRBJ2-3
size: -

DNA: TGTGCCAGCAGCTCTCGGACTAGCGGGAGTTCGACCACAGATACGCAGTATTTT
CDR3: CASSSRTSGSSTTDTQYF
D: TRBD2
V: TRBV9
J: TRBJ2-3
size: -

DNA: TGTTCCAGCAGAGGCCAGGACAGGGCTGGTGGTGAAGCTTTCTTT
CDR3: CSSRGQDRAGGEAFF
D: TRBD1
V: TRBV7-9
J: TRBJ1-1
size: few

DNA: TGTGCCAGCAGTCTCGCCGGGACTAGCGGGAGAGTGGGGCAGTACTTC
CDR3: CASSLAGTSGRVGQYF
D: TRBD2
V: TRBV28
J: TRBJ2-7
size: -

DNA: TGTGCCAGTAGCGACACAGGAGTGGTCGGGAACACCATATATTTT
CDR3: CASSDTGVVGNTIYF
D: -
V: TRBV19
J: TRBJ1-3
size: few

DNA: TGTGCCAGCAGTATGGGACTTCTAAATGAGCAGTTCTTC
CDR3: CASSMGLLNEQFF
D: -
V: TRBV28
J: TRBJ2-1
size: -

DNA: TGCGCCAGCAGCCCCTACAATCCGGGTAACTACGAGCAGTACTTC
CDR3: CASSPYNPGNYEQYF
D: -
V: TRBV5-1
J: TRBJ2-7
size: -

DNA: TGTGCCAGCAGTTACTGGGGGGGGAGCTCCTACGAGCAGTACTTC
CDR3: CASSYWGGSSYEQYF
D: TRBD2
V: TRBV6-6
J: TRBJ2-7
size: -

DNA: TGTGCCAGCAGTGAGTGGACTAGCGGGAGGAATGAGCAGTTCTTC
CDR3: CASSEWTSGRNEQFF
D: TRBD2
V: TRBV6-1
J: TRBJ2-1
size: -

DNA: TGTGCCAGCAGTTCCCCTAGCGGCCAAGAGACCCAGTACTTC
CDR3: CASSSPSGQETQYF
D: TRBD2
V: TRBV5-4
J: TRBJ2-5
size: -

DNA: TGTGCCAGCAGCTTGTTCCTAGCGGGAAGTGAGCAGTTCTTC
CDR3: CASSLFLAGSEQFF
D: TRBD2
V: TRBV5-6
J: TRBJ2-1
size: -

DNA: TGTGCCAGCAGTCCGCCCTTGGGGGCGCAAAGCGGATACACCGGGGAGCTGTTTTTT
CDR3: CASSPPLGAQSGYTGELFF
D: -
V: TRBV28
J: TRBJ2-2
size: -

DNA: TGTGCCAGCAGCGGGCATAGCGGGAGGTTTGAGCAGTTCTTC
CDR3: CASSGHSGRFEQFF
D: TRBD2
V: TRBV7-9
J: TRBJ2-1
size: once

DNA: TGTTCCAGCTCCGGGACAGGGTATTATGGCTACACCTTC
CDR3: CSSSGTGYYGYTF
D: TRBD1
V: TRBV7-9
J: TRBJ1-2
size: -

DNA: TGTGCCAGCAGTGGCGGGACAGGTCGACTGTTTTTT
CDR3: CASSGGTGRLFF
D: TRBD1
V: TRBV28
J: TRBJ1-4
size: -

DNA: TGTGCCAGCAGCAAACTAGCTGGCTCCTACAATGAGCAGTTCTTC
CDR3: CASSKLAGSYNEQFF
D: -
V: TRBV11-3
J: TRBJ2-1
size: -

DNA: TGTGCCAGCAGTTTAGAGGGATGGAGAAATACGCAGTATTTT
CDR3: CASSLEGWRNTQYF
D: -
V: TRBV27
J: TRBJ2-3
size: -

DNA: TGTGCCAGCAGCTTCGGGGGAAACACTGAAGCTTTCTTT
CDR3: CASSFGGNTEAFF
D: -
V: TRBV7-9
J: TRBJ1-1
size: -